The sequence of this T cell receptor (beta chain) was determined in a study of cytomegalovirus exposure and HLA in healthy donors. Study-wide background: Earlier results showed roughly 120 million unique TCR beta sequences derived from approximately 170 million T cells.

This clone has a single count. The antigen remains unidentified. The PCR had 60 Vbeta and 13 Jbeta primers. Per the original data handling: Unique TCR beta chains totaled some 80 million in a later count, with about 11 million of them shared. Sequencing was performed with immunoSEQ multiplex PCR; in TCRdb, only in-frame clones are kept and a portion is missing. V and J calls and clone size are as listed in that table; D and trimming were resolved from the DNA. The sample carries some 150,000 clones, less than 85% recorded once. The study, taken as a whole, reports: By a later analysis, the bulk of CMV-associated TCR beta chains appeared HLA-restricted. Sequencing likely caused a cluster of highly shared sequence variants.

V was trimmed by 4 bases and J by 3 bases, leaving 13 bases between them. The CDR3 runs to 14 residues. Germline V gene sequence: CDR1 SGHNT, CDR2 YYREEE (reference sequence). The source material was PBMCs. This TCR derives from a man aged 35 to 55 in good health and CMV-seronegative. The chain combines TRBV5-4 with TRBJ2-5; D is undetermined. Here the CDR3 reads CASSPPLEKETQYF. The CDR3 DNA is TGTGCCAGCAGCCCGCCTCTAGAGAAAGAGACCCAGTACTTC.